The rows below give T cell receptor beta chains drawn from one sample of a study of beta chain features in type 1 diabetes. Some clones are missing from TCRdb's copy, which holds only in-frame ones; the method was immunoSEQ multiplex PCR. The top ten clones hold 0.019% of a sample with approximately 380,000 clones, about 15% of them seen once. The sequenced sample consisted of naive CD4+ T cells from blood. The receptors derive from a woman between 18 and 30 years old in good health. Each CDR3 is given with its conserved first and last residue. Fields, in order: clone size, V gene, D gene, J gene, CDR3 protein, CDR3 DNA. D genes are given only for firm matches. Expanded clones get a size class; other rows say once, few or many, or leave the size out.

few	TRBV2	TRBD2	TRBJ2-1	CASSEYAGGRSYNEQFF	TGTGCCAGCAGTGAATATGCGGGAGGGAGATCCTACAATGAGCAGTTCTTC
NA	TRBV29-1	NA	TRBJ2-4	CSVGDGVNIQYF	TGCAGCGTTGGTGACGGAGTAAACATTCAGTACTTC
NA	TRBV11-2	NA	TRBJ2-5	CASSRETQYF	TGTGCCAGCAGCCGAGAGACCCAGTACTTC
NA	TRBV10-3	TRBD2	TRBJ2-1	CAIRDIAGSHNEQFF	TGTGCCATCAGAGATATAGCGGGATCTCACAATGAGCAGTTCTTC
few	TRBV27	TRBD2	TRBJ2-1	CASSSLSGRAPNEQFF	TGTGCCAGCAGCTCTCTTAGCGGGAGGGCCCCCAATGAGCAGTTCTTC
NA	TRBV6-1	NA	TRBJ1-2	CASSRVYGYTF	TGTGCCAGCAGCAGGGTCTATGGCTACACCTTC
NA	TRBV4-1	NA	TRBJ1-3	CASSQDTGLSGNTIYF	TGCGCCAGCAGCCAAGACACAGGTCTCTCTGGAAACACCATATATTTT
NA	TRBV30	TRBD2	TRBJ2-1	CAWSPGLAGSNEQFF	TGTGCCTGGTCACCGGGACTAGCGGGATCCAATGAGCAGTTCTTC
NA	TRBV4-1	NA	TRBJ1-2	CASSQDSYGYTF	TGCGCCAGCAGCCAAGACAGCTATGGCTACACCTTC
few	TRBV13	NA	TRBJ1-5	CASSLRRQKYSNQPQHF	TGTGCCAGCAGCTTACGTCGACAGAAGTATAGCAATCAGCCCCAGCATTTT
NA	TRBV5-1	NA	TRBJ2-5	CASSRTEETQYF	TGCGCCAGCAGCAGAACTGAAGAGACCCAGTACTTC
few	TRBV4-2	TRBD2	TRBJ2-7	CASSNLGLAPYEQYF	TGTGCCAGCAGCAACCTTGGACTAGCCCCCTACGAGCAGTACTTC
few	TRBV2	TRBD2	TRBJ2-1	CASRGLAGGNEQFF	TGTGCCAGCAGGGGACTAGCGGGAGGTAATGAGCAGTTCTTC
few	TRBV29-1	NA	TRBJ2-7	CSGGPGGIEQYF	TGCAGCGGAGGACCGGGCGGGATCGAGCAGTACTTC
few	TRBV2	NA	TRBJ2-2	CATPRGANTGELFF	TGTGCCACCCCCCGCGGGGCCAACACCGGGGAGCTGTTTTTT
NA	TRBV27	TRBD2	TRBJ2-1	CASSFESGRREQFF	TGTGCCAGCAGTTTTGAAAGCGGGAGAAGGGAGCAGTTCTTC
NA	TRBV6-1	NA	TRBJ1-5	CASSVPTGLGDSNQPQHF	TGTGCCAGCAGTGTTCCCACAGGGTTGGGGGATAGCAATCAGCCCCAGCATTTT
few	TRBV14	TRBD1	TRBJ2-6	CASSLFRDRVTGGANVLTF	TGTGCCAGCAGCCTCTTCCGGGACAGGGTAACGGGAGGGGCCAACGTCCTGACTTTC
NA	TRBV28	NA	TRBJ2-3	CASRGAEESTDTQYF	TGTGCCTCTCGGGGGGCGGAGGAGAGCACAGATACGCAGTATTTT
NA	TRBV29-1	TRBD1	TRBJ2-3	CSVTGQGAADTQYF	TGCAGCGTTACGGGACAGGGGGCCGCAGATACGCAGTATTTT
few	TRBV28	NA	TRBJ2-7	CASSFWQVQYF	TGTGCCAGCAGTTTTTGGCAGGTACAGTACTTC
NA	TRBV7-6	NA	TRBJ2-5	CASSLQGNQETQYF	TGTGCCAGCAGCTTACAGGGGAACCAAGAGACCCAGTACTTC
NA	TRBV5-1	NA	TRBJ1-4	CASSDGQLEKLFF	TGCGCCAGCAGCGATGGACAGCTGGAAAAACTGTTTTTT
few	TRBV28	NA	TRBJ2-1	CASSITGSSYNEQFF	TGTGCCAGCAGTATTACAGGGAGCTCCTACAATGAGCAGTTCTTC
NA	TRBV29-1	NA	TRBJ2-5	CSVARDSQETQYF	TGCAGCGTAGCCCGGGATTCCCAAGAGACCCAGTACTTC